One sample yielded the 3 T cell receptor beta chains listed below, sequenced in a study of Graves' ophthalmopathy and Graves' hyperthyroidism. The TCR beta CDR3 regions underwent amplification from RNA transcripts. The first-round RT-PCR employed HTBI primers together with the Qiagen OneStep RT-PCR kit. A multiplex PCR was then performed as the second round. TCRdb itself ran the multiplex PCR reads through MiXCR, one entry per CDR3 protein. Of roughly 420,000 distinct CDR3 sequences in the sample, about 21% were seen once. The sample taken for sequencing was peripheral blood. These receptors all come from a woman aged 18-29 years with stable Graves' hyperthyroidism.

This chain connects TRBV6-5 to TRBJ2-7; 9 bases agree with TRBD1. V lost 2 bases, J lost 6 bases, and 11 bases stayed unmatched. CDR3 length: 16 residues. Germline CDR1 and CDR2: MNHEY and SVGAGI. The CDR3 is CASSYEPGTGFCEQYF. Here the CDR3 DNA reads TGTGCCAGCAGTTACGAGCCCGGGACAGGGTTTTGCGAGCAGTACTTC.

Only a few counts were recorded for this clonotype. A much larger clonotype is one base distant, so this may be a read error. The chain links TRBV6-1 to TRBJ2-5; D gene unclear. The germline V gene encodes CDR1 MNHNS and CDR2 SASEGT. The CDR3 spans 13 residues. Between the trimmed V and J ends, which lost 4 bases and 1 base, there was a span of 7 bases. In DNA form, the CDR3 reads TGTGCCAGCAGTGGGTGGGTCCAAGAGACCCAGTACTTC. Translation: CASSGWVQETQYF.

This clonotype was counted many times. This chain connects TRBV6-5 to TRBJ2-7, with 9 positions matching TRBD2. The CDR3 loop spans 14 amino acids. Germline values: CDR1 MNHEY, CDR2 SVGAGI. With V trimmed by 2 bases and J by 2 bases, 1 base remained unmatched. CDR3 protein: CASSYAGGPYEQYF. The CDR3 DNA sequence: TGTGCCAGCAGTTACGCGGGAGGGCCCTACGAGCAGTACTTC.